A single sample gave rise to the 24 T cell receptor beta chains below, sequenced in a study of shared clonotypes between healthy human individuals. The naive CD8 subset, CD45RO-negative cells positively selected for CCR7, excluded terminally differentiated effector memory CD45RA+ cells. Sequencing used immunoSEQ multiplex PCR; TCRdb keeps in-frame clones, though not all of them. Here the sample spans roughly 2 million clones, about 95% being singletons. The sequenced sample was naive CD8+ T cells sorted from blood. These receptors all stem from a man younger than 30 in good health.

The chain carries TRBV14 and TRBJ2-3; TRBD2 matches at 9 bases. This CDR3 region has 16 residues. Trimming removed 0 bases from V and 4 bases from J; junction bases left unmatched: 5. Germline V gene lookup returns CDR1 SGHDN and CDR2 FVKESK. The DNA of the CDR3 is TGTGCCAGCAGCCAAGATTTCGCTAGCGGGGCAGATACGCAGTATTTT. Its translation: CASSQDFASGADTQYF.

The chain links TRBV11-1 to TRBJ2-5; 10 bases fit TRBD2. The germline V gene encodes CDR1 SGHAT and CDR2 FQDESV (reference sequence). V trimming: 5 bases; J trimming: 5 bases; junction bases outside the gene matches: 8. The CDR3 has 15 residues. CDR3 loop: CASSESSGGAETQYF. Here the CDR3 DNA reads TGTGCCAGCAGCGAATCCAGCGGGGGGGCCGAGACCCAGTACTTC.

This chain connects TRBV6-5 to TRBJ2-5; 11 bases agree with TRBD2. There are 15 residues in the CDR3. CDR1 and CDR2 from the germline V gene are MNHEY and SVGAGI. The J segment lost 3 bases and the V segment lost 6 bases, leaving 6 bases of the junction unmatched. CDR3 amino acids: CASSHPGLAEETQYF. In DNA, the CDR3 is TGTGCCAGCAGCCACCCGGGACTAGCGGAAGAGACCCAGTACTTC.

V gene TRBV9 combines with J gene TRBJ2-7, with a weak D call TRBD2 (5 bases). Germline V lookup: CDR1 SGDLS, CDR2 YYNGEE. V lost 4 bases to trimming and J lost 5 bases, with 19 bases between them. This CDR3 comprises 15 residues. CDR3 sequence (DNA): TGTGCCAGCAGCCCCCGGGGTAGTGACGTGCACGAGCAGTACTTC. As protein: CASSPRGSDVHEQYF.

This chain joins TRBV11-2 and TRBJ2-1; 8 bases line up with TRBD2. Germline assignment: CDR1 SGHAT and CDR2 FQNNGV. V was pared by 1 base and J by 5 bases, with 7 bases of the junction left unmatched. The CDR3 consists of 16 residues. The DNA of the CDR3 is TGTGCCAGCAGCTTAGGTGGCGGGAGGCCCGACAATGAGCAGTTCTTC. It translates to CASSLGGGRPDNEQFF.

The rearrangement links TRBV13 to TRBJ2-3, with 7 bases lining up with TRBD2. V lost 4 bases and J lost 6; bases outside the gene matches: 13. CDR3 length equals 16 residues. CDR1 and CDR2 from the germline V gene are PRHDT and FYEKMQ (reference sequence). CDR3 sequence reads: CASSSREALWVDTQYF. The CDR3 DNA sequence: TGTGCCAGCAGCTCACGGGAGGCTCTATGGGTGGATACGCAGTATTTT. The full variable domain, in which reference TRBV13 and TRBJ2-3 provide the parts outside the CDR3, is AAGVIQSPRHLIKEKRETATLKCYPIPRHDTVYWYQQGPGQDPQFLISFYEKMQSDKGSIPDRFSAQQFSDYHSELNMSSLELGDSALYFCASSSREALWVDTQYFGPGTRLTVL.

CDR3 sequence reads: CASSFGSLTGELFF. The CDR3 DNA follows: TGTGCCAGCAGTTTCGGCAGCTTGACCGGGGAGCTGTTTTTT. This chain links TRBV27 with TRBJ2-2; the D is unclear. CDR3 length equals 14 residues. In germline, CDR1 is MNHEY, CDR2 SMNVEV (reference sequence). V lost 3 bases, J lost 5 bases, and 10 bases lay in between.

This chain connects TRBV30 to TRBJ1-1; D perhaps matches TRBD1 (5 bases). V was pared by 4 bases and J by 6 bases, with 15 bases between. CDR3 size: 13 residues. Per germline, CDR1 GTSNPN and CDR2 SVGIG (reference sequence). CDR3 amino acids: CAWTSPGGPEAFF. CDR3 DNA: TGTGCCTGGACCTCACCCGGGGGTCCTGAAGCTTTCTTT.

The chain couples TRBV5-4 to TRBJ2-1; D is uncertain. The V gene lost 0 bases and the J gene lost 6 bases, with 13 bases spanning the gap. This CDR3 is 15 amino acids long. Germline V CDR1 and CDR2: SGHNT, YYREEE (reference sequence). The CDR3 reads CASSLGVGYLNEQFF. The CDR3 DNA sequence: TGTGCCAGCAGCTTGGGTGTTGGGTACCTCAATGAGCAGTTCTTC.

To note about this clone: At the DNA level, this CDR3 is encoded by other sequences in the same sample as well. V is TRBV27 and J is TRBJ1-1; D gene unclear. Trimming pared 0 bases from V and 2 bases from J, leaving 7 bases between. The CDR3 extends over 14 amino acids. CDR1 is MNHEY and CDR2 is SMNVEV in the germline V gene (reference sequence). This chain's CDR3 is CASSLSGGNTEAFF. DNA of the CDR3: TGTGCCAGCAGTTTATCTGGCGGCAACACTGAAGCTTTCTTT.

CDR3 DNA sequence: TGTGCCTGGAAGGGAGATCCAGAGACCCAGTACTTC. Protein: CAWKGDPETQYF. This sequence joins TRBV30 and TRBJ2-5, with D possibly being TRBD2 (5 bases). Per germline, CDR1 GTSNPN and CDR2 SVGIG (reference sequence). The V and J ends lost 4 bases and 4 bases respectively, with 10 bases between them. CDR3 length: 12 residues.

With regard to this clone: Germline and junction disagree at one end, which may indicate a read error. This sequence joins TRBV7-7 and TRBJ2-1; D perhaps matches TRBD1 (5 bases). The CDR3 is 16 residues long. Per the germline V gene, CDR1 is SSHAT and CDR2 is FNYEAQ (reference sequence). The CDR3 DNA is TGTGCTAGCAGCTTAGAGTCGTCAGGGCCTTACAATGAGCAGTTCTTC. Amino acids: CASSLESSGPYNEQFF. Filled out from reference TRBV7-7 and TRBJ2-1, the complete variable domain reads GAGVSQSPRYKVTKRGQDVTLRCDPISSHATLYWYQQALGQGPEFLTYFNYEAQPDKSGLPSDRFSAERPEGSISTLTIQRTEQRDSAMYRCASSLESSGPYNEQFFGPGTRLTVL.

V and J are TRBV4-1 and TRBJ1-5, with TRBD1 identical over 7 bases. With 5 bases clipped from V and 0 bases from J, the junction kept 4 bases outside the gene matches. The CDR3 is 15 residues long. Germline V lookup: CDR1 MGHRA, CDR2 YSYEKL. The CDR3 reads CASSYDRDSNQPQHF. CDR3 bases: TGCGCCAGCAGCTACGACAGGGATAGCAATCAGCCCCAGCATTTT.

The CDR3 loop reads CASSSYEKTDAYEQYF. CDR3 DNA sequence: TGTGCCAGCAGCAGTTACGAGAAGACAGATGCCTACGAGCAGTACTTC. The chain uses TRBV6-6 and TRBJ2-7, with a tentative D call TRBD1 (5 bases). Germline values: CDR1 MNHNY, CDR2 SVGAGI (reference sequence). The CDR3 has 16 residues. V was shortened by 6 bases and J by 2 bases, with 20 bases between the two germline ends.

In its sample, this clone was seen once. The J gene is TRBJ2-6, the V gene TRBV7-6, with D possibly TRBD2 on 5 matching bases. Germline CDR1 and CDR2: SGHVS and FNYEAQ. There are 17 residues in the CDR3. V was pared by 5 bases and J by 0 bases, with 14 bases between. CDR3 region: CASSPGLPLSGANVLTF. The CDR3 DNA sequence: TGTGCCAGCAGCCCCGGACTTCCTCTCTCTGGGGCCAACGTCCTGACTTTC.

V and J are TRBV10-3 and TRBJ1-2; D is uncertain. The CDR3 is 15 residues long. Germline assignment: CDR1 ENHRY and CDR2 SYGVKD. The V end was cut by 2 bases, the J end by 0 bases, with 10 bases between. CDR3 sequence reads: CAISEGVGANYGYTF. In DNA form, the CDR3 reads TGTGCCATCAGTGAGGGGGTGGGAGCTAACTATGGCTACACCTTC.

The J gene is TRBJ1-3, the V gene TRBV6-1; 8 bases fit TRBD1. This CDR3 is 15 amino acids long. Germline CDR1 reads MNHNS; CDR2 reads SASEGT. J gave up 0 bases and V 6 bases, and 4 bases lay outside the gene matches. This chain's CDR3 is CASREDRVSGNTIYF. The CDR3 DNA sequence: TGTGCCAGCAGGGAGGACAGGGTCTCTGGAAACACCATATATTTT.

This chain joins TRBV7-9 and TRBJ1-1; D call uncertain. V was clipped by 2 bases and J by 7 bases, with 11 bases between them. The germline V gene encodes CDR1 SEHNR and CDR2 FQNEAQ (reference sequence). The CDR3 is made up of 13 amino acids. CDR3: CASSLSAPDEAFF. CDR3 in DNA: TGTGCCAGCAGCTTATCAGCGCCAGATGAAGCTTTCTTT.

The rearrangement uses TRBV27 and TRBJ1-1, with D unclear. Trimming removed 4 bases at V and 0 bases at J, with 12 bases between. CDR1 MNHEY and CDR2 SMNVEV come from the germline V gene (reference sequence). This CDR3 region has 15 residues. The CDR3 sequence is CASSSHPDLNTEAFF. CDR3 coding DNA: TGTGCCAGCAGTTCTCACCCGGACTTGAACACTGAAGCTTTCTTT.

About this clone: This sample includes further DNA sequences coding for the same CDR3. The chain combines TRBV9 with TRBJ2-3; maybe TRBD1 (7 bases). The ends were cut back, 2 bases at V and 1 base at J, with 14 bases in the middle. Germline V gene lookup returns CDR1 SGDLS and CDR2 YYNGEE. The length of the CDR3 is 16 residues. The CDR3 spells CASSVAGGGGTDTQYF. The CDR3, as DNA: TGTGCCAGCAGCGTGGCAGGGGGAGGTGGCACAGATACGCAGTATTTT.

The rearrangement joins TRBV7-9 to TRBJ1-6, with D perhaps matching TRBD1 (6 bases). This CDR3 is built from 13 residues. Trimming took 1 base from V and 13 from J, leaving 11 bases between them. CDR1 and CDR2 (germline): SEHNR, FQNEAQ (reference sequence). This CDR3 reads CASSLEPGGPLHF. In nucleotides, the CDR3 is TGTGCCAGCAGCTTAGAGCCGGGGGGCCCCCTCCACTTT.

The rearrangement links TRBV7-2 to TRBJ2-3; no firm D call. Germline V CDR1 and CDR2: SGHTA, FQGNSA. V was pared by 1 base and J by 0 bases, with 14 bases between. CDR3 size: 17 residues. The CDR3 protein is CASSLGVSRPSTDTQYF. For the CDR3, the DNA is TGTGCCAGCAGCTTAGGAGTTTCCCGCCCTAGCACAGATACGCAGTATTTT.

J is TRBJ2-2 and V is TRBV10-3; 9 nucleotides match TRBD1. The CDR3 contains 17 residues. Germline V gene lookup returns CDR1 ENHRY and CDR2 SYGVKD. The trim removed 3 bases at V and 1 base at J, leaving 6 bases unmatched. The CDR3 nucleotides read TGTGCCATCAGTGACCCACCGGGACAGGGGAACACCGGGGAGCTGTTTTTT. Residues: CAISDPPGQGNTGELFF.

The genes are TRBV13 and TRBJ2-7; possibly TRBD1 or TRBD2 for D (5 bases each). V was cut by 4 bases and J by 1 base, with 11 bases left in between. Germline values: CDR1 PRHDT, CDR2 FYEKMQ (reference sequence). The CDR3 is 14 residues long. CDR3 sequence (DNA): TGTGCCAGCAGCTACGGGACGGCTTCCTACGAGCAGTACTTC. Residues: CASSYGTASYEQYF.